This entry is about one T cell receptor beta chain. Its antigen is as yet unknown. The sample belongs to a study of cytomegalovirus exposure and HLA in healthy donors. Study details: The 600 to 800 first-cohort repertoires shared a platform with the approximately 130 validation repertoires, as reported in a later analysis.

CDR3 length: 14 amino acids. Trimming took 3 bases from V and 4 from J, leaving 11 bases between them. Germline CDR1 and CDR2: SGDLS and YYNGEE. Study-level results: It was confirmed in vitro that a few of the CMV-associated chains were specific for CMV antigens. It was reported that the classifier diagnosed cytomegalovirus status with high specificity and sensitivity in both the original and validation cohorts. Among TCR beta chains, those listed as cytomegalovirus-associated numbered 164.

The method was immunoSEQ multiplex PCR; TCRdb's version includes in-frame clones alone and lacks a portion of them. Here the sample spans 190,000 or so clones, 84% being singletons. This sequence was found in a woman between 18 and 29 years old in good health and CMV-seropositive. The genes are TRBV9 and TRBJ2-1; maybe TRBD1 (6 bases). Sequenced: PBMCs. The DNA of the CDR3 is TGTGCCAGCAGCGCACAGGGACGGTACAATGAGCAGTTCTTC. Its protein is CASSAQGRYNEQFF.